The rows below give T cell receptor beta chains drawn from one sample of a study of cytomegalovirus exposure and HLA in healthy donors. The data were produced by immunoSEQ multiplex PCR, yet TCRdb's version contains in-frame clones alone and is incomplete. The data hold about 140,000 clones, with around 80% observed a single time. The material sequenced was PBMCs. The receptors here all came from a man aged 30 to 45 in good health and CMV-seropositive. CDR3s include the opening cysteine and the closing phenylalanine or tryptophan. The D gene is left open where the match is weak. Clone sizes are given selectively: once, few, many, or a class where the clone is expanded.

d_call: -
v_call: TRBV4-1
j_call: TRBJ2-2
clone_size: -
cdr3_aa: CASSHGQISNTGELFF
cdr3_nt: TGCGCCAGCAGCCACGGACAGATCTCGAACACCGGGGAGCTGTTTTTT

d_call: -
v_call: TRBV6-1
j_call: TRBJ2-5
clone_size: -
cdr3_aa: CASSVRGQETQYF
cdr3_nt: TGTGCCAGCAGTGTTAGAGGGCAAGAGACCCAGTACTTC

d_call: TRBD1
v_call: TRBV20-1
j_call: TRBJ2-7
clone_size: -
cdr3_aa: CSATTGAEQYF
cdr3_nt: TGCAGTGCTACGACAGGGGCCGAGCAGTACTTC

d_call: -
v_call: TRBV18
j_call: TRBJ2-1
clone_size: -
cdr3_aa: CASSPIGTPYNEQFF
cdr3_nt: TGTGCCAGCTCACCAATCGGGACTCCATACAATGAGCAGTTCTTC

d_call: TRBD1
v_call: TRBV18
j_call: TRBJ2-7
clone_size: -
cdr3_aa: CASSLGPGQGFYEQYF
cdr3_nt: TGTGCCAGCTCTCTCGGTCCGGGACAGGGTTTCTACGAGCAGTACTTC

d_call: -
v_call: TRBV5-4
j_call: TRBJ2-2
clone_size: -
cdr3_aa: CASSIGVNTGELFF
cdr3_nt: TGCGCCAGCAGCATCGGGGTTAACACCGGGGAGCTGTTTTTT

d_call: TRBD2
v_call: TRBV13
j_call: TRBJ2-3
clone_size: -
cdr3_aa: CASMFITSGRPDTQYF
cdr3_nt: TGTGCCAGCATGTTTATTACTAGCGGGAGACCCGATACGCAGTATTTT

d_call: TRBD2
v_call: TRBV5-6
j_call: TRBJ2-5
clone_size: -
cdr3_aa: CASSPGPGLAGEETQYF
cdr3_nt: TGTGCCAGCAGCCCAGGACCGGGACTAGCGGGGGAAGAGACCCAGTACTTC

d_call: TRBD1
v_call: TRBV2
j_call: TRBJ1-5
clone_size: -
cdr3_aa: CASRDRDRAFNQPQHF
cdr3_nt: TGTGCCAGCAGAGACCGGGACAGGGCTTTCAATCAGCCCCAGCATTTT

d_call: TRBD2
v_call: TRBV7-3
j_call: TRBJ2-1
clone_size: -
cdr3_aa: CASSSEAGLNLYNEQFF
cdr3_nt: TGTGCCAGCAGCTCGGAAGCGGGACTAAACCTCTACAATGAGCAGTTCTTC

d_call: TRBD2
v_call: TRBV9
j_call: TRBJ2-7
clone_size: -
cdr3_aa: CASSSGGYEQYF
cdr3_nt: TGTGCCAGCAGCTCGGGGGGATACGAGCAGTACTTC

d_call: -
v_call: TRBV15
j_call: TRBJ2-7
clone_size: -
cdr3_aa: CATRGTNSYEQYF
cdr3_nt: TGTGCCACCAGGGGGACAAACTCCTACGAGCAGTACTTC

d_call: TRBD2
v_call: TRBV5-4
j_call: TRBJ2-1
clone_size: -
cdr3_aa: CASRAGGISYNEQFF
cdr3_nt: TGTGCCAGCAGAGCGGGGGGCATATCCTACAATGAGCAGTTCTTC

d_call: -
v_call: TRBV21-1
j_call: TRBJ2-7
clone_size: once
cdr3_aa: CASSSGGTGSMLGSYEQYF
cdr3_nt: TGTGCCAGCAGTTCCGGGGGGACAGGTTCCATGTTGGGCTCCTACGAGCAGTACTTC

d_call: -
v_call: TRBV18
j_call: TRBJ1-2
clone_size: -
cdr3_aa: CASSPEANYGYTF
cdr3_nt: TGTGCCAGCTCACCCGAGGCTAACTATGGCTACACCTTC

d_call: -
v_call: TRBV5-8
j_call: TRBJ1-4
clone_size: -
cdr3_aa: CASSLGGPKNEKLFF
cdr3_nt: TGTGCCAGCAGCTTGGGTGGGCCCAAAAATGAAAAACTGTTTTTT

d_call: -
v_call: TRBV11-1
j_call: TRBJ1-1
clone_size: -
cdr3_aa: CASSWGPQSTVEAFF
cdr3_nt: TGTGCCAGCAGCTGGGGCCCACAATCGACAGTTGAAGCTTTCTTT

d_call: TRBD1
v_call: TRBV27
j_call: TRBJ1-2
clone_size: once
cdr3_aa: CASSSVTGRYGYTF
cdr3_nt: TGTGCCAGCAGTTCGGTGACAGGGAGGTATGGCTACACCTTC

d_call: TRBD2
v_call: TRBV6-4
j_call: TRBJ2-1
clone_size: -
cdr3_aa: CASSAGGPYNEQFF
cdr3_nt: TGTGCCAGCAGTGCGGGAGGACCCTACAATGAGCAGTTCTTC

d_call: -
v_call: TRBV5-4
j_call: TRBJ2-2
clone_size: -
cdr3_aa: CASSGGGRKNTGELFF
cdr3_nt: TGTGCCAGCAGCGGCGGAGGACGGAAAAACACCGGGGAGCTGTTTTTT

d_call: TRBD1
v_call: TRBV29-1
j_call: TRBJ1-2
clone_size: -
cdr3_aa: CSVWDRYNGYTF
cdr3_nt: TGCAGCGTCTGGGACAGGTACAATGGCTACACCTTC

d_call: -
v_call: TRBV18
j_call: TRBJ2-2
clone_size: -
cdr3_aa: CASSPPTGTNTGELFF
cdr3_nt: TGTGCCAGCTCACCACCCACAGGGACGAACACCGGGGAGCTGTTTTTT

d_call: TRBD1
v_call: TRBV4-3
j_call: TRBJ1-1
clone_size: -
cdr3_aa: CASSQRTGMNTEAFF
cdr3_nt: TGCGCCAGCAGCCAACGGACAGGGATGAACACTGAAGCTTTCTTT

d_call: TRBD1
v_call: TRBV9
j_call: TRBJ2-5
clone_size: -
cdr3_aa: CASSVGTGWETQYF
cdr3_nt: TGTGCCAGCAGCGTCGGGACAGGATGGGAGACCCAGTACTTC

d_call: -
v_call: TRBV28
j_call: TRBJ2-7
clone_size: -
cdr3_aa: CASSWRYSYEQYF
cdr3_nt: TGTGCCAGCAGTTGGCGGTACTCCTACGAGCAGTACTTC

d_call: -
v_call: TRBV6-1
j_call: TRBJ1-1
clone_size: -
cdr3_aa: CASSDEPGRGTVVNTEAFF
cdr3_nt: TGTGCCAGCAGTGATGAACCGGGCAGGGGCACGGTCGTGAACACTGAAGCTTTCTTT

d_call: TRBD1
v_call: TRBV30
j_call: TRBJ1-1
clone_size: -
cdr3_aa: CAWSRGSRTGEGAFF
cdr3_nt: TGTGCCTGGAGCCGTGGGAGCCGGACAGGTGAGGGAGCTTTCTTT

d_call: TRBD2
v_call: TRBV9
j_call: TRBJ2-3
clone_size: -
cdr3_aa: CASSAQGGFTDTQYF
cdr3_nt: TGTGCCAGCAGCGCTCAGGGAGGGTTTACAGATACGCAGTATTTT